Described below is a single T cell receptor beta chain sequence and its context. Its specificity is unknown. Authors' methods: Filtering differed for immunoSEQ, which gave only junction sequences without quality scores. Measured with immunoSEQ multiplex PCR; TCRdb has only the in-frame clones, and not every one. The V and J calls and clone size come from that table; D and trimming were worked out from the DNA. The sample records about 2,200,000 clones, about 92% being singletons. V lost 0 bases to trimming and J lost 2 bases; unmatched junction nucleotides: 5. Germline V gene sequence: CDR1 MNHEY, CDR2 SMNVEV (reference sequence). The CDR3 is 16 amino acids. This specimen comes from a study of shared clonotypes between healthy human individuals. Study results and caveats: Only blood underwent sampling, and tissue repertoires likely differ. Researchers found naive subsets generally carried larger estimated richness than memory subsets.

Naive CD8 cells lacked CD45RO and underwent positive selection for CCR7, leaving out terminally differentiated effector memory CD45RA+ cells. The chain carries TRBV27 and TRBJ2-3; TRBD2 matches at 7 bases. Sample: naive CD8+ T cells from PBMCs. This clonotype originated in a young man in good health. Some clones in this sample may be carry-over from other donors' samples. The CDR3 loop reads CASSLSPAGFTDTQYF. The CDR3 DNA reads TGTGCCAGCAGTTTATCCCCAGCGGGATTCACAGATACGCAGTATTTT.